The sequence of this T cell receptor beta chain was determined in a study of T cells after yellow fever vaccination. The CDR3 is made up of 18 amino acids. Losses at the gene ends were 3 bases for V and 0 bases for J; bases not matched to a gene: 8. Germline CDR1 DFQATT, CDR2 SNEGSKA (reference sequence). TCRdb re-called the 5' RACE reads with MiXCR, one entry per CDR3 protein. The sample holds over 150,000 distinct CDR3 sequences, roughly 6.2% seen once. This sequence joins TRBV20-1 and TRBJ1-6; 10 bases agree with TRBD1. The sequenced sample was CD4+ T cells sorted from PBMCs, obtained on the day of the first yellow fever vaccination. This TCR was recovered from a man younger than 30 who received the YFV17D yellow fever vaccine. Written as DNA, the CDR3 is TGCAGTGCTAGCGACAGGGGGCACACAAGCTCCTATAATTCACCCCTCCACTTT. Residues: CSASDRGHTSSYNSPLHF.